Shown below are 20 T cell receptor beta chains from a single sample sequenced in a study of spatial heterogeneity in lung cancer. Study results and limitations: Counts that tracked tumor mutation counts were those of expanded intratumoral alpha and beta TCRs.

Sample time point: sample taken at primary tumor resection. TCRdb re-called the 5' RACE reads through MiXCR, storing one row per CDR3 protein. The sample has around 1,200 distinct CDR3 sequences, around 16% seen once. No antigen has been identified for these receptors. The sequencing here drew on lung tumor tissue, taken at surgery. Receptors were obtained from a female donor with early-stage non-small cell lung cancer.

With regard to this clonotype: With the library built for alpha chains, this beta chain is off target and its frequency is not meaningful. The V and J genes are TRBV20-1 and TRBJ2-5; D might be TRBD2 (5 bases). V lost 6 bases, J lost 2 bases, and 7 bases lay in between. Germline-derived CDR1 and CDR2 are DFQATT and SNEGSKA (reference sequence). The CDR3 is made up of 11 amino acids. The CDR3 DNA reads as TGCAGTGCACTAGAGCAAGAGACCCAGTACTTC. It is translated as CSALEQETQYF.

This clonotype came up a few times. Little can be read into the size of this beta chain, an off-target read in a library designed for alpha chains. V usage is TRBV12-3 or TRBV12-4 and J usage is TRBJ2-7; D gene ambiguous. The CDR3 loop spans 12 amino acids. V was shortened by 5 bases and J by 6 bases, with 11 bases between the two germline ends. Here the CDR3 reads CASSNQVSEQYF. The CDR3 DNA follows: TGTGCCAGCAGTAATCAAGTTAGCGAGCAGTACTTC.

This clonotype came up a few times. This beta chain was picked up by a library intended for alpha chains and is off target, so its count carries little meaning. The rearrangement joins TRBV7-6 to TRBJ2-7; TRBD2 matches 7 bases. The germline V gene has CDR1 SGHVS and CDR2 FNYEAQ. There are 12 residues in the CDR3. Unmatched junction bases numbered 5, after V lost 5 bases and J lost 7 bases. DNA for the CDR3: TGTGCCAGCAGCCCAGACGGGGGGGAGCAGTACTTC. As protein: CASSPDGGEQYF.

This clonotype was seen a handful of times. With the library built for alpha chains, this beta chain is off target and its frequency is not meaningful. The chain links TRBV28 to TRBJ1-6, with D possibly TRBD1 on 5 matching bases. Germline V gives CDR1 MDHEN, CDR2 SYDVKM. The V end was cut by 5 bases, the J end by 7 bases, with 12 bases between. The CDR3 is 14 residues long. CDR3 loop: CASSLDGDNSPLHF. DNA for the CDR3: TGTGCCAGCAGTCTAGACGGGGACAATTCACCCCTCCACTTT.

A word on this clonotype: The size of this beta chain means little, since it is a stray read in a library made for alpha chains. V usage is TRBV24-1 and J usage is TRBJ1-5; tentatively, D is TRBD1 (6 bases). Germline V gene data show CDR1 as KGHDR and CDR2 as SFDVKD. The length of the CDR3 is 13 residues. V lost 7 bases and J lost 7, with 13 bases in between. The CDR3 spells CATSNTGIQPQHF. The CDR3 coding sequence is TGTGCCACCAGCAACACAGGGATCCAGCCCCAGCATTTT.

This clonotype is large by share. The library was built for alpha chains, so this beta chain is an off-target read and its size means little. This rearrangement joins TRBV7-2 to TRBJ2-7, with D perhaps matching TRBD1 or TRBD2 (6 bases each). The CDR3 covers 15 residues. CDR1 is SGHTA and CDR2 is FQGNSA in the germline V gene. Trimming shortened V by 1 base and J by 2 bases, and 12 bases separated the two germline ends. The CDR3 sequence is CASSLGQGGTYEQYV. CDR3 nucleotides: TGTGCCAGCAGCTTAGGACAAGGGGGGACCTACGAGCAGTACGTC.

Concerning this clonotype: This beta chain slipped into a library made for alpha chains as a stray read, so its size is not meaningful. CDR3 sequence: CASSQVAAGDYEQYF. The CDR3 DNA sequence: TGCGCCAGCAGCCAAGTTGCAGCGGGAGACTACGAGCAGTACTTC. The rearrangement joins TRBV4-3 to TRBJ2-7, with 8 bases identical to TRBD2. The length of the CDR3 is 15 residues. J was trimmed by 3 bases and V by 1 base; bases with no gene match: 5. Looked up from germline, CDR1 is LGHNA and CDR2 is YSLEER.

Of note for this clonotype: As an off-target read in a library built for alpha chains, this beta chain has a frequency of little significance. The chain couples TRBV29-1 to TRBJ2-1, with 7 bases matching TRBD2. J was trimmed by 7 bases and V by 6 bases; bases with no gene match: 0. CDR3 size: 10 residues. Germline loops: CDR1 SQVTM, CDR2 ANQGSEA. CDR3: CSVGLNEQFF. The CDR3 DNA is TGCAGCGTGGGACTAAATGAGCAGTTCTTC.

This clonotype is large within its sample. With the library built for alpha chains, this beta chain is off target and its frequency is not meaningful. The chain joins TRBV6-6 to TRBJ2-3, with D tentatively TRBD2 (5 bases). There are 14 residues in the CDR3. Germline values: CDR1 MNHNY, CDR2 SVGAGI (reference sequence). V gave up 7 bases and J gave up 1 base, with 12 bases separating them. The CDR3 region is CASTLALGTDTQYF. In DNA form, the CDR3 reads TGTGCCAGCACCCTAGCCCTGGGCACAGATACGCAGTATTTT.

This clonotype has only a few counts. The library was prepared for alpha chains; this beta chain is a stray read, so its frequency means little. The rearrangement links TRBV7-2 to TRBJ2-3, with TRBD2 identical over 13 bases. This CDR3 comprises 16 residues. V shed 5 bases, J shed 1 base, and the junction held 3 bases outside the gene matches. Looked up from germline, CDR1 is SGHTA and CDR2 is FQGNSA. The CDR3 reads CASSQLAGGRTDTQYF. DNA of the CDR3: TGTGCCAGCAGCCAACTAGCGGGGGGGCGCACAGATACGCAGTATTTT.

Of note for this clonotype: The size of this beta chain means little, since it is a stray read in a library made for alpha chains. The rearrangement uses TRBV9 and TRBJ1-5; D is unclear. The CDR3 has 15 amino acids. Trimming took 4 bases from V and 1 from J, leaving 12 bases between them. Germline loops: CDR1 SGDLS, CDR2 YYNGEE. CDR3 DNA sequence: TGTGCCAGCAGCCGTAGAGTGGACAGCAATCAGCCCCAGCATTTT. The encoded protein is CASSRRVDSNQPQHF.

This clonotype qualifies as large (0.1 to 1%). This beta chain is off target for a library built for alpha chains, so its abundance means little. The J gene is TRBJ2-1, the V gene TRBV7-8, with TRBD2 matching 11 bases. From germline, CDR1 is SGHVS and CDR2 FQNEAQ. This CDR3 region has 16 residues. J lost 9 bases, V lost 0 bases, and 7 bases had no gene match. In nucleotides, the CDR3 is TGTGCCAGCAGCTTAGCTGTAGCGGGAGGGCCTAGTGAGCAGTTCTTC. It translates to CASSLAVAGGPSEQFF.

This clonotype was seen a few times. Given the absence of the conserved phenylalanine or tryptophan at the CDR3 end, a read error is likely. The DNA is left out, because the CDR3 cannot be placed on it with certainty; the CDR3 is given as TCRdb lists it. For a library built for alpha chains, this beta chain is a stray read; little rests on its size. The genes are TRBV5-6 and TRBJ2-7; TRBD1 is taken as the D call from the table, unchecked against the DNA. Germline CDR1 SGHDT, CDR2 YYEEEE. The CDR3 extends over 11 residues, inclusive of both ends. CDR3 residues: CASSLKDRGFG.

This clonotype is hyperexpanded within its sample. This beta chain lies outside the target of a library built for alpha chains; its clone size means little. The rearrangement joins TRBV20-1 to TRBJ2-7; 11 bases fit TRBD2. V shed 0 bases, J shed 1 base, and the junction held 8 bases outside the gene matches. CDR3 length: 17 amino acids. Germline V gene sequence: CDR1 DFQATT, CDR2 SNEGSKA (reference sequence). The CDR3 DNA is TGCAGTGCTAGAGATTTAATAGCGGGAGGGTTTTCCTACGAGCAGTACTTC. Its protein is CSARDLIAGGFSYEQYF.

This clonotype qualifies as large (0.1 to 1%). This beta chain appears as a stray read in a library generated for alpha chains; its size is not informative. This chain uses TRBV3-1 with TRBJ2-1; 7 nucleotides line up with TRBD1. V shed 0 bases, J shed 10 bases, and the junction held 6 bases outside the gene matches. Germline V CDR1 and CDR2: LGHDT, YNNKEL (reference sequence). This CDR3 comprises 14 residues. CDR3 sequence (DNA): TGTGCCAGCAGCCAAGAAAGGGGGCCGAGAGAGCAGTTCTTC. Protein: CASSQERGPREQFF.

This clonotype was recorded a few times. The size of this beta chain means little, since it is a stray read in a library made for alpha chains. This chain joins TRBV28 and TRBJ2-4, with 9 bases lining up with TRBD2. Germline V gene data show CDR1 as MDHEN and CDR2 as SYDVKM. The CDR3 runs 16 residues. V trimming: 6 bases; J trimming: 7 bases; junction bases outside the gene matches: 13. The CDR3 region has the DNA TGTGCCAGCAGCCCGGCTGGGGCTAGCGGGGTTAACATTCAGTACTTC. Its protein is CASSPAGASGVNIQYF.

This clonotype was counted once. A clone one base away is much larger, so this may be a read error. Within a library made for alpha chains, this beta chain is off target, and its count is uninformative. The chain is built from TRBV7-2 and TRBJ2-3; the D is unclear. The CDR3 contains 12 residues. CDR1 SGHTA and CDR2 FQGNSA come from the germline V gene. The CDR3, as DNA: TGTGTCAGCAGCTTTCCCCCAGATACGCAGTATTTT. It yields the protein CVSSFPPDTQYF.

This clonotype is large (0.1 to 1%) within its sample. Since it is a stray read in a library aimed at alpha chains, this beta chain has a size that is not meaningful. The chain uses TRBV28 and TRBJ2-7, with 8 bases identical to TRBD2. V was pared by 8 bases and J by 7 bases, with 13 bases of the junction left unmatched. The CDR3 totals 14 residues. Germline V gene data show CDR1 as MDHEN and CDR2 as SYDVKM. The CDR3 is CASGMTSAYSEQYF. In DNA, the CDR3 is TGTGCCAGCGGGATGACTAGCGCCTACTCAGAGCAGTACTTC.

Comment on this clonotype: This beta chain represents an off-target read in a library built for alpha chains; its size is of limited meaning. This chain connects TRBV7-2 to TRBJ2-7, with D possibly matching TRBD2 (6 bases). The length of the CDR3 is 15 residues. CDR1 and CDR2 (germline): SGHTA, FQGNSA. V was clipped by 2 bases and J by 2 bases, with 13 bases between them. CDR3 protein: CASSLRRGRTYEQYF. In nucleotides, the CDR3 is TGTGCCAGCAGCTTAAGACGGGGGAGGACCTACGAGCAGTACTTC.

This clonotype has a handful of counts. This beta chain is off target for a library built for alpha chains, so its abundance means little. CDR3 nucleotides: TGTGCCAGCAGTTACTCTGGGGGCCAGACGCAGTATTTT. This gives the protein CASSYSGGQTQYF. The genes are TRBV6-2 or TRBV6-3 and TRBJ2-3, with a tentative D call TRBD1 (6 bases). The CDR3 contains 13 residues. Germline V gene sequence: CDR1 MNHEY, CDR2 SVGEGT. Trimming removed 0 bases at V and 9 bases at J, with 10 bases between.